The clone carrying this T cell receptor (beta chain) was observed a handful of times. Its antigen is unknown. Trimming took 0 bases from V and 4 from J; bases not matched to a gene: 8. This CDR3 is built from 16 residues. CDR1 is PRHDT and CDR2 is FYEKMQ in the germline V gene (reference sequence). The source of the sample is a study of OX40 agonist ivuxolimab in advanced cancers. Across the study: A partial response was reached by three patients: one with hepatocellular carcinoma and two with cutaneous melanoma.

The data were produced by immunoSEQ multiplex PCR, yet TCRdb's version contains in-frame clones alone and is incomplete. Here the sample spans approximately 6,300 clones, 81% being singletons. The study's findings and limits: Blood T cells, both CD4+ and CD8+, expanded clonally by week 6 at 0.1 to 3.0 mg/kg. Expanded peripheral T cells had an undetermined antigen specificity.

This TCR derives from an adult with an advanced solid tumor such as melanoma, head and neck, liver or kidney cancer. Sequenced material: CD4+ or CD8+ T cells sorted from blood, taken in a trial of the OX40 agonist ivuxolimab. The chain has TRBV13 and TRBJ2-5; 7 positions match TRBD2. This chain's CDR3 is CASSLGWRETGETQYF. The CDR3 nucleotides are TGTGCCAGCAGCTTAGGGTGGCGGGAGACGGGAGAGACCCAGTACTTC.